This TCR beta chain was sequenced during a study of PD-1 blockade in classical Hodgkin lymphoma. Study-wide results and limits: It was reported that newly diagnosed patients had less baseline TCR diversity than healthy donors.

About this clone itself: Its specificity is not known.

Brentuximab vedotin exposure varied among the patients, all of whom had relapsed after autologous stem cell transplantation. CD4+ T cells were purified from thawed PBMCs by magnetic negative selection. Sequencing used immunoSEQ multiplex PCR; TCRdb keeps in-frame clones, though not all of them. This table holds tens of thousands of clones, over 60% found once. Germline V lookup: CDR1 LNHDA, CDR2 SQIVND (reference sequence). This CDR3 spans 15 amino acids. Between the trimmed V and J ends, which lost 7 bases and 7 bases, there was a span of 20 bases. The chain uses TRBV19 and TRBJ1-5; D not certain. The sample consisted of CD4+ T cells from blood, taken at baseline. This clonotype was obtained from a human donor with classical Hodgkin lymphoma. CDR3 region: CASTIHPAAMQPQHF. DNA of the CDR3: TGTGCCAGTACCATTCATCCCGCGGCTATGCAGCCCCAGCATTTT.